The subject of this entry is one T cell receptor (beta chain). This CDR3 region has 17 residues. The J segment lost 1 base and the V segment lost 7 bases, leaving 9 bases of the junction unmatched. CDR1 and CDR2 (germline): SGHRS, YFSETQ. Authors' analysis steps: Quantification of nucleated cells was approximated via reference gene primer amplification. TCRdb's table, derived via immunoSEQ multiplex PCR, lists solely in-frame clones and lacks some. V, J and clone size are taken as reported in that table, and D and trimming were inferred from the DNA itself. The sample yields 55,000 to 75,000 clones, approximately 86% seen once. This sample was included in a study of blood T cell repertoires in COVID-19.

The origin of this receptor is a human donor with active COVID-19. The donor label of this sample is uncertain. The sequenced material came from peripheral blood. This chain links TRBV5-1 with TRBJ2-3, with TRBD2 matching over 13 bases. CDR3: CASSGTSGATGTDTQYF. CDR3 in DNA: TGCGCCAGCTCCGGGACTAGCGGGGCGACTGGCACAGATACGCAGTATTTT.